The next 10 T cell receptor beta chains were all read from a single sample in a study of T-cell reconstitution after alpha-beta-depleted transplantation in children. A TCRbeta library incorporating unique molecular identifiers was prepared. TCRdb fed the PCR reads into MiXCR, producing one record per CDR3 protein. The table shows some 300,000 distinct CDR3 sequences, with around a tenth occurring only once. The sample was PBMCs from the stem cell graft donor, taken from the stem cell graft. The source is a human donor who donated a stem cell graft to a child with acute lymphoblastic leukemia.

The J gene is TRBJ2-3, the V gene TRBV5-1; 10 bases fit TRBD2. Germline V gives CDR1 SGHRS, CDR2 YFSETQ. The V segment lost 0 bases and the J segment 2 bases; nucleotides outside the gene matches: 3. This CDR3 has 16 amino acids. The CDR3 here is CASSLVGLAPTDTQYF. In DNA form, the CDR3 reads TGCGCCAGCAGCTTGGTGGGACTAGCGCCCACAGATACGCAGTATTTT.

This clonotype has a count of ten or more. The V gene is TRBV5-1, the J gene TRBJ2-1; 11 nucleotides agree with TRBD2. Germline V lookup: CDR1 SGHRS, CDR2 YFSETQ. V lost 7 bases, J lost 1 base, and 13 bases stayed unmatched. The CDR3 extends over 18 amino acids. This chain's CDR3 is CASQGLAGGPGSYNEQFF. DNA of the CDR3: TGCGCCAGCCAAGGGTTAGCGGGAGGGCCCGGGTCCTACAATGAGCAGTTCTTC.

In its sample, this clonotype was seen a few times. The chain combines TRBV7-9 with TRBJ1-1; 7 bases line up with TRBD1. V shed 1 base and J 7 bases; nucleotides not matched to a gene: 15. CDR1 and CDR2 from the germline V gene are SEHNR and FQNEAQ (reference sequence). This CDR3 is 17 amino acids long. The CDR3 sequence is CASSLGDREPAYGEAFF. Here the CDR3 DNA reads TGTGCCAGCAGCTTAGGGGACAGAGAACCCGCTTATGGTGAAGCTTTCTTT.

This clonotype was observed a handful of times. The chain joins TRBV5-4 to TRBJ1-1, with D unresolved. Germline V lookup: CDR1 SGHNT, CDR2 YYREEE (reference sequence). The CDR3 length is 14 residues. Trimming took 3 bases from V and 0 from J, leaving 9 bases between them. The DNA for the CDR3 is TGTGCCAGCAGCTCGGACGCGTTGAACACTGAAGCTTTCTTT. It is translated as CASSSDALNTEAFF.

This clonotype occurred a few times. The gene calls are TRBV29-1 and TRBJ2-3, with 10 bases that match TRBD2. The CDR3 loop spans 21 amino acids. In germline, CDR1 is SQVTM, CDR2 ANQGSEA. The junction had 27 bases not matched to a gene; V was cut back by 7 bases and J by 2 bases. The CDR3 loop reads CSASQLGASGRGGVHTDTQYF. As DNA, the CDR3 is TGCAGCGCTTCCCAATTGGGGGCTAGCGGGAGAGGTGGGGTCCACACAGATACGCAGTATTTT.

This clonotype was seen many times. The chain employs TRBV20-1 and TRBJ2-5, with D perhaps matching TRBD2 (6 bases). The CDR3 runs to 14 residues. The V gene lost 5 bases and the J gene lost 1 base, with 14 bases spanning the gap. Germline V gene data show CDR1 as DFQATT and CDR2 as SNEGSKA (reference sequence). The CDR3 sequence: CSAGSGRTQETQYF. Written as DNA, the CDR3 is TGCAGTGCTGGTAGCGGAAGGACCCAAGAGACCCAGTACTTC.

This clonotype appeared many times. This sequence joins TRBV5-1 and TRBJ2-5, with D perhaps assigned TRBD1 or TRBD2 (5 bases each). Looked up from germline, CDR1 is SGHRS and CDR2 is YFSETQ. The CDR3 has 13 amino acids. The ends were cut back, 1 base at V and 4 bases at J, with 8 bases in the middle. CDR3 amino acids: CASSLFGGETQYF. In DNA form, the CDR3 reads TGCGCCAGCAGCTTGTTTGGGGGAGAGACCCAGTACTTC.

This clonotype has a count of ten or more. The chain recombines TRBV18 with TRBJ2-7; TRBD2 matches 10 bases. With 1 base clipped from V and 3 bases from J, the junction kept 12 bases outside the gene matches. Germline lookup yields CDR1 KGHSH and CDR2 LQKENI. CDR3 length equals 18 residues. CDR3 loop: CASSPRPRIWTSGYEQYF. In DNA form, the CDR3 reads TGTGCCAGCTCACCACGGCCTAGGATTTGGACTAGCGGCTACGAGCAGTACTTC.

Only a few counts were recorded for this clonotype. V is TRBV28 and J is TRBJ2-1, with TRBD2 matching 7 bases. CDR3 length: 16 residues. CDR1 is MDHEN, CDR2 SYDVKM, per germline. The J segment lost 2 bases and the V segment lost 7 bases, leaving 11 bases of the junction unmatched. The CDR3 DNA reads TGTGCCAGCACCCGGGCCCTAGCGGACCCCTACAATGAGCAGTTCTTC. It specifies CASTRALADPYNEQFF.

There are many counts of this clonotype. The CDR3 protein is CASSLGATTDTQYF. The CDR3 DNA sequence: TGTGCCAGCAGCTTGGGAGCCACCACAGATACGCAGTATTTT. The V and J genes are TRBV11-3 and TRBJ2-3, with D possibly TRBD2 on 5 matching bases. The CDR3 loop spans 14 amino acids. Trimming removed 3 bases at V and 2 bases at J, with 9 bases between. Germline V gene sequence: CDR1 SGHNT, CDR2 YENEEA.